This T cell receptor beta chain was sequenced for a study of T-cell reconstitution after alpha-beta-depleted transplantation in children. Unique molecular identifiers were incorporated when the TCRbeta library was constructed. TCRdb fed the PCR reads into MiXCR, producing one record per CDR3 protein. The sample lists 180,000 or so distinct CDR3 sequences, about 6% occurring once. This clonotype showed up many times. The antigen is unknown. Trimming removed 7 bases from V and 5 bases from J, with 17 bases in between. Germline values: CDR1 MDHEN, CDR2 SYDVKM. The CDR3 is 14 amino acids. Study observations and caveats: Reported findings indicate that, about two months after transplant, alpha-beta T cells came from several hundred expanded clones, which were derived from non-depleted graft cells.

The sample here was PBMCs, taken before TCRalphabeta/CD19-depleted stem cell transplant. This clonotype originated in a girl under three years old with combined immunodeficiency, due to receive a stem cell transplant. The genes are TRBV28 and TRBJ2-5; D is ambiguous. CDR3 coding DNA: TGTGCCAGCAACGGCGGCGGCCCTGTTGAGACCCAGTACTTC. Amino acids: CASNGGGPVETQYF.